The 4 T cell receptor beta chains in this list originate from one sample, sequenced in a study of vaccination effects on CD4 cells after COVID-19. Expansion with viral peptide pools was applied to antigen-specific CD4+ T cells by the ViraFEST assay prior to sequencing. Isolating CD4+ T cells followed approximately nine days of culture. Neither prior SARS-CoV-2 infection nor positive nucleocapsid antibodies were present in the vaccine recipients. The antigens for these receptors are not known. Sequenced by immunoSEQ multiplex PCR; TCRdb stores in-frame clones only, minus some. The data show roughly 75,000 clones, approximately 72% seen once. The sample here was CD4+ T cells from PBMCs cultured with HCoV-OC43 spike peptides, taken before COVID-19 vaccination. Documented subset: HCoV-OC43 spike overlapping peptide pool stimulation. The receptors stem from a human donor who received a COVID-19 vaccine.

The rearrangement links TRBV24-1 to TRBJ2-5; 10 bases line up with TRBD1. The germline gives CDR1 KGHDR, CDR2 SFDVKD. The CDR3 runs to 15 residues. With V trimmed by 5 bases and J by 6 bases, 8 bases remained unmatched. This CDR3 reads CATSARTGGGKTQYF. The CDR3 DNA is TGTGCCACCAGTGCCCGGACAGGGGGTGGAAAGACCCAGTACTTC.

In regard to this clone: Distinct nucleotide sequences in the sample also encode this CDR3. The rearrangement links TRBV6-5 to TRBJ1-3; D is unresolved. This CDR3 comprises 16 residues. In germline, CDR1 is MNHEY, CDR2 SVGAGI. Trimming shortened V by 0 bases and J by 0 bases, and 9 bases separated the two germline ends. The DNA of the CDR3 is TGTGCCAGCAGTTACTCGTCGGCATCCTCTGGAAACACCATATATTTT. Its protein is CASSYSSASSGNTIYF.

This clone has a handful of counts. The chain links TRBV2 to TRBJ1-5; the D is unclear. The V end was cut by 6 bases, the J end by 0 bases, with 12 bases between. Germline loops: CDR1 SNHLY, CDR2 FYNNEI. The CDR3 contains 15 residues. CDR3 in amino acids: CASRGPIYSNQPQHF. In DNA, the CDR3 is TGTGCCAGCAGAGGACCGATCTATAGCAATCAGCCCCAGCATTTT.

This chain uses TRBV19 with TRBJ2-6, with a weak D call TRBD1 (5 bases). Germline V gives CDR1 LNHDA, CDR2 SQIVND (reference sequence). V gave up 3 bases and J gave up 2 bases, with 14 bases separating them. The CDR3 runs 17 residues. CDR3 sequence: CASSMRTGRAGANVLTF. CDR3 nucleotide sequence: TGTGCCAGTAGTATGAGAACAGGTAGGGCTGGGGCCAACGTCCTGACTTTC. The entire variable domain, with the rest obtained from reference TRBV19 and TRBJ2-6, is as follows: DGGITQSPKYLFRKEGQNVTLSCEQNLNHDAMYWYRQDPGQGLRLIYYSQIVNDFQKGDIAEGYSVSREKKESFPLTVTSAQKNPTAFYLCASSMRTGRAGANVLTFGAGSRLTVL.